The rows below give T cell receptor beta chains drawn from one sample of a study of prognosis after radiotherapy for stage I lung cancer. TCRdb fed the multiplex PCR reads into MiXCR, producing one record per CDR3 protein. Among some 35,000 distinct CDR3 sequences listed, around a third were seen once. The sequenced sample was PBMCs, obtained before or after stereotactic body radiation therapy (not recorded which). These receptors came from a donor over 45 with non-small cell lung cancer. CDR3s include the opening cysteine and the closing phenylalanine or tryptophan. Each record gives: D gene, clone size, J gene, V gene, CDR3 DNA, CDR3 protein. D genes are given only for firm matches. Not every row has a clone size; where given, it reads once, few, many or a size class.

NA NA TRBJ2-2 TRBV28 TGTGCCAGCAGTTTATCCTTTAGTATGAACACCGGGGAGCTGTTTTTT CASSLSFSMNTGELFF
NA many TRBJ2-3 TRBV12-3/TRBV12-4 TGTGCCAGCAGTTTGGGGGGGGGCCTTAGCACAGATACGCAGTATTTT CASSLGGGLSTDTQYF
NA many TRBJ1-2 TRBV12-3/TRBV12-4 TGTGCCAGCAGTTTATCTCAGGACTATGGCTACACCTTC CASSLSQDYGYTF
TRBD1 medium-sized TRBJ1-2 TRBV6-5 TGTGCCAGCAGTTACTTACAGGGGGCAGTTTATGGCTACACCTTC CASSYLQGAVYGYTF
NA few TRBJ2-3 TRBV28 TGTGCCAGCAGTTTCCTCCAGGGCACAGATACGCAGTATTTT CASSFLQGTDTQYF
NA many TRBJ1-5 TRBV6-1 TGTGCCAGCAGCCTGCAACAGAATCAGCCCCAGCATTTT CASSLQQNQPQHF
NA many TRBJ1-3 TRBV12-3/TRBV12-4 TGTGCCAGCAGACCCATTGACGGGGTAGGTGGAAACACCATATATTTT CASRPIDGVGGNTIYF
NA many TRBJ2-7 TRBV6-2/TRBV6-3 TGTGCCAGCAGTTACTCCGGGGCAGGGAACTACGAGCAGTACTTC CASSYSGAGNYEQYF
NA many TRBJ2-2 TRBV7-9 TGTGCCAGCAGCTCAAAATCCTGGTGGGAAGAAAACACCGGGGAGCTGTTTTTT CASSSKSWWEENTGELFF
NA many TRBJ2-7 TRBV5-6 TGTGCCAGCAGCTTTTACAGGGAACAATACGAGCAGTACTTC CASSFYREQYEQYF
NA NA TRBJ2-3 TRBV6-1 TGTGCCAGCAGGCTCGGGGGTGCCTCAGATACGCAGTATTTT CASRLGGASDTQYF
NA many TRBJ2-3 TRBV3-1 TGTGCCAGCAGCCAAGTCCCAGATACGCAGTATTTT CASSQVPDTQYF
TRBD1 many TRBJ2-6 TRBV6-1 TGTGCCAGCAGTGAACAGGGGGCGAGAGGGGCCAACGTCCTGACTTTC CASSEQGARGANVLTF
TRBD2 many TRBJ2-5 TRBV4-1 TGCGCCAGCAGCCAAGAAGGAGGACGGGGGGGCCGGGAGACCCAGTACTTC CASSQEGGRGGRETQYF
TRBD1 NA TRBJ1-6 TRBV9 TGTGCCAGCAGCACGGGACAGGGGGCGAATTCACCCCTCCACTTT CASSTGQGANSPLHF
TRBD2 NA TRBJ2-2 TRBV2 TGTGCCAGCAGTGCAAGGGAACTAGCGTACGCGAACACCGGGGAGCTGTTTTTT CASSARELAYANTGELFF
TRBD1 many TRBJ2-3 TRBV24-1 TGTGCCACCAGTGACCTAACAGGGGCGGGCACAGATACGCAGTATTTT CATSDLTGAGTDTQYF
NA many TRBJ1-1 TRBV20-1 TGCAGTGCTAGAGTGACGGCTATGAACACTGAAGCTTTCTTT CSARVTAMNTEAFF
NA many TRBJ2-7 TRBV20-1 TGCAGTGCTAGAGACGGCAGGGCCTCCTACGAGCAGTACTTC CSARDGRASYEQYF
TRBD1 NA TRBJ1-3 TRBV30 TGTGCCTCCGACGGACAGGGTTTCTCTGGAAACACCATATATTTT CASDGQGFSGNTIYF
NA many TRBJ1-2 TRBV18 TGTGCCAGCTCACCCGGGCCGGGGGCTAACTATGGCTACACCTTC CASSPGPGANYGYTF
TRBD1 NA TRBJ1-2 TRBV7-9 TGTGCCAGCAGCATTCTACAGGGGGCCGACTATGGCTACACCTTC CASSILQGADYGYTF
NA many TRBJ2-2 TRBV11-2 TGTGCCAGCAGCTTAGCCGCCCGCACCGGGGAGCTGTTTTTT CASSLAARTGELFF
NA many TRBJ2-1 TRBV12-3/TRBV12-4 TGTGCCAGCAAACGGGGTTACTACAATGAGCAGTTCTTC CASKRGYYNEQFF
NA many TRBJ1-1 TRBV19 TGTGCCAGTAGTCGGCTAAAGAACACTGAAGCTTTCTTT CASSRLKNTEAFF
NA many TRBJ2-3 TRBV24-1 TGTGCCGTAGGAACAGGACCCACTAGCACAGATACGCAGTATTTT CAVGTGPTSTDTQYF
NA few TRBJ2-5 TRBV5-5 TGTGCCAGCAGTTTGAATTCGGAGGGGAAGGAGTACTTC CASSLNSEGKEYF
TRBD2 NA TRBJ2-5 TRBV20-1 TGCAGTGCTTCGGGACTAGATGAGACCCAGTACTTC CSASGLDETQYF
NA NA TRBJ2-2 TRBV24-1 TGTGCCACCAGTGATACGAGGACCGGGGAGCTGTTTTTT CATSDTRTGELFF
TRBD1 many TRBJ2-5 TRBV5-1 TGCGCCAGCAGCCTCCAGGGGGTAGAGACCCAGTACTTC CASSLQGVETQYF
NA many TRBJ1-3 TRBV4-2 TGTGCCAGCAGCCAGATAGACGACGTCTACTCTGGAAACACCATATATTTT CASSQIDDVYSGNTIYF
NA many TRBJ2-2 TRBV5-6 TGTGCCAGCAGCCTTGAGGGACGGCGCACCGGGGAGCTGTTTTTT CASSLEGRRTGELFF
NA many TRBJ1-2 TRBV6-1 TGTGCCAGCAGCTTCCCCGACGGCTACACCTTC CASSFPDGYTF
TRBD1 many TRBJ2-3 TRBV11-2 TGTGCCAGCAGCCAAGGACAGGTCGGCACAGATACGCAGTATTTT CASSQGQVGTDTQYF
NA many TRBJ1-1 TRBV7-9 TGTGCCAGCAGCCCCCAGGCGGGGAACACTGAAGCTTTCTTT CASSPQAGNTEAFF
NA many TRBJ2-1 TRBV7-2 TGTGCCAGCAGCTTAAAGGGGTCAGTTACCCCTTCAATCCAGTTCTTC CASSLKGSVTPSIQFF
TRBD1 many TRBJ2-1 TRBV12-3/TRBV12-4 TGTGCCAGCAGTTTTCAAGGGGGCGCCTACAATGAGCAGTTCTTC CASSFQGGAYNEQFF
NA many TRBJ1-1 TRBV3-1 TGTGCCAGCAGCCAAGTTAGGAGCGTTTCTGAAGCTTTCTTT CASSQVRSVSEAFF